A single sample is the source of the 11 T cell receptor beta chains below, sequenced in a study of CD8 T cells in Susac syndrome (dated by TCRdb to the late 2010s). Libraries were prepared through the immunoSEQ multiplex PCR assay. RNA was extracted using the RNeasy kit, and roughly 0.45 to 1 microgram was reverse transcribed with random hexamers. TCRdb itself trimmed the public reads at Q25 with fastp, ran MiXCR and retained productive beta chains. Each CDR3 protein appears once, grouped with its most common genes and DNA. Here the sample has roughly 140,000 distinct CDR3 sequences; 95% occur a single time. The top ten constitute 0.065% to 0.095% of the sample. The material sequenced was CD4+ T cells from PBMCs. The origin of the receptors is a human donor with Susac syndrome.

The chain is built from TRBV29-1 and TRBJ1-3, with D possibly being TRBD1 (5 bases). Germline V gene data show CDR1 as SQVTM and CDR2 as ANQGSEA. With 1 base removed from V and 5 bases from J, the gap between germline ends came to 15 bases. The CDR3 is made up of 15 amino acids. The CDR3 DNA sequence: TGCAGCGTTGAAGTCCGGGCCAGGGCGAGAAACACCATATATTTT. It specifies CSVEVRARARNTIYF.

The V and J genes are TRBV5-6 and TRBJ2-6; TRBD2 agrees at 12 bases. The V and J ends lost 6 bases and 4 bases, in that order; junction bases with no gene match: 8. This CDR3 comprises 17 residues. Looked up from germline, CDR1 is SGHDT and CDR2 is YYEEEE. CDR3 residues: CASTRLAGVTGANVLTF. CDR3 coding DNA: TGTGCCAGCACCAGACTAGCGGGAGTGACCGGGGCCAACGTCCTGACTTTC. The complete variable domain, with remaining parts taken from reference TRBV5-6 and TRBJ2-6, reads DAGVTQSPTHLIKTRGQQVTLRCSPKSGHDTVSWYQQALGQGPQFIFQYYEEEERQRGNFPDRFSGHQFPNYSSELNVNALLLGDSALYLCASTRLAGVTGANVLTFGAGSRLTVL.

The rearrangement uses TRBV20-1 and TRBJ1-2, with D maybe TRBD1 (5 bases). This CDR3 has 12 residues. Germline CDR1 reads DFQATT; CDR2 reads SNEGSKA (reference sequence). The V and J ends lost 6 bases and 6 bases respectively, with 14 bases between them. CDR3 coding DNA: TGCAGTGCCGCCCAGGGAGGTGATGGCTACACCTTC. It translates to CSAAQGGDGYTF.

The chain employs TRBV15 and TRBJ2-5; 12 bases line up with TRBD2. This CDR3 comprises 15 residues. Germline loops: CDR1 LNHNV, CDR2 YYDKDF (reference sequence). J lost 4 bases, V lost 3 bases, and 3 bases had no gene match. The CDR3 DNA follows: TGTGCCACCAGCAGCCTAGCGGGAGGGCGAGAGACCCAGTACTTC. Its translation: CATSSLAGGRETQYF. The full variable domain, rest sourced from reference TRBV15 and TRBJ2-5, is DAMVIQNPRYQVTQFGKPVTLSCSQTLNHNVMYWYQQKSSQAPKLLFHYYDKDFNNEADTPDNFQSRRPNTSFCFLDIRSPGLGDTAMYLCATSSLAGGRETQYFGPGTRLLVL.

The chain carries TRBV29-1 and TRBJ2-3, with D tentatively TRBD1 or TRBD2 (5 bases each). The V end was cut by 2 bases, the J end by 14 bases, with 11 bases between. Germline-derived CDR1 and CDR2 are SQVTM and ANQGSEA. The CDR3 consists of 10 residues. The CDR3 region is CSVEMGTRYF. CDR3 nucleotide sequence: TGCAGCGTTGAAATGGGGACCAGGTATTTT.

This clonotype has a single count. The chain joins TRBV20-1 to TRBJ2-3, with TRBD1 as a possible D gene (5 bases). Germline CDR1 DFQATT, CDR2 SNEGSKA (reference sequence). V dropped 6 bases and J dropped 2 bases, with 12 bases sitting between them. The CDR3 loop spans 13 amino acids. The CDR3 DNA follows: TGCAGTGCCAGGGCGGCCCCCACAGATACGCAGTATTTT. Its translation: CSARAAPTDTQYF.

The rearrangement uses TRBV7-2 and TRBJ2-7; unclear D gene. V lost 1 base and J lost 0, with 13 bases in between. Looked up from germline, CDR1 is SGHTA and CDR2 is FQGNSA. The CDR3 is 16 residues long. The CDR3 loop reads CASSLGGSYSSYEQYF. Here the CDR3 DNA reads TGTGCCAGCAGCTTAGGGGGTTCCTATAGCTCCTACGAGCAGTACTTC.

V usage is TRBV6-5 and J usage is TRBJ2-1; D gene uncertain. V lost 5 bases and J lost 7, with 12 bases in between. Germline values: CDR1 MNHEY, CDR2 SVGAGI. This CDR3 is built from 13 residues. The CDR3, as DNA: TGTGCCAGCAGTCGAACCGGGCGGAATGAGCAGTTCTTC. It specifies CASSRTGRNEQFF.

The rearrangement uses TRBV12-3 or TRBV12-4 and TRBJ1-5, with TRBD1 matching 7 bases. The CDR3 is 16 amino acids. The trim removed 0 bases at V and 6 bases at J, leaving 8 bases unmatched. CDR3 loop: CASSLASTGRGQPQHF. The CDR3 DNA follows: TGTGCCAGCAGTTTAGCCTCGACAGGGAGGGGTCAGCCCCAGCATTTT.

The chain carries TRBV5-6 and TRBJ2-3, with unresolved D. This CDR3 spans 11 amino acids. Trimming removed 4 bases at V and 7 bases at J, with 7 bases between. From germline, CDR1 is SGHDT and CDR2 YYEEEE. CDR3 region: CASSNVNTQYF. The CDR3 DNA follows: TGTGCCAGCAGCAACGTTAATACGCAGTATTTT. The complete variable domain, with remaining parts taken from reference TRBV5-6 and TRBJ2-3, reads DAGVTQSPTHLIKTRGQQVTLRCSPKSGHDTVSWYQQALGQGPQFIFQYYEEEERQRGNFPDRFSGHQFPNYSSELNVNALLLGDSALYLCASSNVNTQYFGPGTRLTVL.

The V and J genes are TRBV20-1 and TRBJ2-3, with D perhaps TRBD2 (6 bases). The CDR3 sequence is 12 residues long. From germline, CDR1 is DFQATT and CDR2 SNEGSKA (reference sequence). V gave up 5 bases and J gave up 6 bases, with 12 bases separating them. In DNA form, the CDR3 reads TGCAGTGCTGCCGGCGGAGGGGATACGCAGTATTTT. Translated, it gives CSAAGGGDTQYF.